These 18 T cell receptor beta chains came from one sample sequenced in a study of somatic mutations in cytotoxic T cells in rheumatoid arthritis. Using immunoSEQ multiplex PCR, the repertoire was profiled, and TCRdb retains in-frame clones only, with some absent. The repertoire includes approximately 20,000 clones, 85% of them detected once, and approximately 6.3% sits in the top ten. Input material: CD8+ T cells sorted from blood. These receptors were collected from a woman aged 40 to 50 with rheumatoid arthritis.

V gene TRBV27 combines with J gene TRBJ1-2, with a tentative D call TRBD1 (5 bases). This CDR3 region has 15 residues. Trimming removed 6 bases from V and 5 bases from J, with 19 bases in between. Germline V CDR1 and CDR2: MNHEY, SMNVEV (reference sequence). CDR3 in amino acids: CASSSSYGGSYGYTF. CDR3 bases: TGTGCCAGCAGCTCATCTTATGGGGGGTCATATGGCTACACCTTC.

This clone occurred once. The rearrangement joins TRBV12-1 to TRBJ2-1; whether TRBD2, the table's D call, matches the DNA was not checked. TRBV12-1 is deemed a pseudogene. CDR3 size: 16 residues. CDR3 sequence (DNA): TGTGCCAGCACCGGGAGGGAAATGAGCTCCTACAATGAGCAGTTCTTC. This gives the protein CASTGREMSSYNEQFF.

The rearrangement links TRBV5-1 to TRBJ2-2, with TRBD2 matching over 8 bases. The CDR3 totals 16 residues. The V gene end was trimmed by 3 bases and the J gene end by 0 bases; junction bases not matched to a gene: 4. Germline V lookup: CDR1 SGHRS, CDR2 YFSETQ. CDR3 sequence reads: CASSSGLAANTGELFF. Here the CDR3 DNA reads TGCGCCAGCAGCTCCGGACTAGCAGCGAACACCGGGGAGCTGTTTTTT.

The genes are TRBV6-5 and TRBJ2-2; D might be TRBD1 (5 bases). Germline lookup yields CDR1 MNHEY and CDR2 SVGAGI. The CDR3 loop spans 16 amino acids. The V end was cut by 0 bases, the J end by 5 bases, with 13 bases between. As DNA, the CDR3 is TGTGCCAGCAGTTACTCTGCAGGGATCGGAACCGGGGAGCTGTTTTTT. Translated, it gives CASSYSAGIGTGELFF.

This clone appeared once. The CDR3 here is CSVEQGVRETQYF. CDR3 nucleotide sequence: TGCAGCGTGGAACAAGGGGTGCGGGAGACCCAGTACTTC. The chain combines TRBV29-1 with TRBJ2-5; D is possibly TRBD1 (5 bases). V was cut by 6 bases and J by 5 bases, with 16 bases left in between. The CDR3 covers 13 residues. Germline V gives CDR1 SQVTM, CDR2 ANQGSEA.

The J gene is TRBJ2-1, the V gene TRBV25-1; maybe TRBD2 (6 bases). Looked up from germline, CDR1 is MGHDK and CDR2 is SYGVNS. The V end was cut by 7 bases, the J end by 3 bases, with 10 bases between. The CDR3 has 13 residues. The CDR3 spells CASIGRIYNEQFF. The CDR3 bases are TGTGCCAGCATCGGGAGAATCTACAATGAGCAGTTCTTC.

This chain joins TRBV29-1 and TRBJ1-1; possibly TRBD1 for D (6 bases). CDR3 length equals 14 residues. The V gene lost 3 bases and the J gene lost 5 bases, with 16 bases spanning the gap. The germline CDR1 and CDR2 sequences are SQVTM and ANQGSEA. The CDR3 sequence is CSVDGPGVVTEAFF. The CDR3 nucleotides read TGCAGCGTTGATGGTCCAGGGGTGGTTACTGAAGCTTTCTTT.

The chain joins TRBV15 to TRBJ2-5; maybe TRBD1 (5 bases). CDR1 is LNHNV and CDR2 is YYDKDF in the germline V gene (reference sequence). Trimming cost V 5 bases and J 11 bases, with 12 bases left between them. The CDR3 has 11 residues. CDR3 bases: TGTGCCACCAGCCCAGGGCTTGAGCAGTACTTC. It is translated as CATSPGLEQYF.

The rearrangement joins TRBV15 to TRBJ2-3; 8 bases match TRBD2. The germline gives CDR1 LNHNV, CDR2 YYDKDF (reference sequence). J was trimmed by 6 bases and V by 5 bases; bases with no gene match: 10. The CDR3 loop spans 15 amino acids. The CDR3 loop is CATSAGGGYPDTQYF. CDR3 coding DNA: TGTGCCACCAGCGCCGGGGGGGGCTACCCGGATACGCAGTATTTT.

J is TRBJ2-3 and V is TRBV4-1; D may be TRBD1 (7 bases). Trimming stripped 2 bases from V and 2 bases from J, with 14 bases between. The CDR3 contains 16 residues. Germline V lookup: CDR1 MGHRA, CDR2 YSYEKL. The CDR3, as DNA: TGCGCCAGCAGCCAACATGACAGGGAGGCCACAGATACGCAGTATTTT. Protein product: CASSQHDREATDTQYF.

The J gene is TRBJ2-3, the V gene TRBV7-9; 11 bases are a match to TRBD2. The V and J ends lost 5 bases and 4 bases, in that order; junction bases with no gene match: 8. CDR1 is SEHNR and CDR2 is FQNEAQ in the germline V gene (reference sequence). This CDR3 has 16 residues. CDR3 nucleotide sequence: TGTGCCAGCAGCCCACTTACTAGCGGGGGTTCAGATACGCAGTATTTT. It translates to CASSPLTSGGSDTQYF.

CDR3 residues: CASSLEGTGGDGYTF. CDR3 DNA: TGTGCCAGCAGCTTAGAGGGGACAGGGGGCGATGGCTACACCTTC. The chain has TRBV7-2 and TRBJ1-2; 12 nucleotides line up with TRBD1. The CDR3 has 15 residues. Trimming at V came to 1 base and at J to 6 bases, leaving 3 bases not matched to a gene. Germline assignment: CDR1 SGHTA and CDR2 FQGNSA.

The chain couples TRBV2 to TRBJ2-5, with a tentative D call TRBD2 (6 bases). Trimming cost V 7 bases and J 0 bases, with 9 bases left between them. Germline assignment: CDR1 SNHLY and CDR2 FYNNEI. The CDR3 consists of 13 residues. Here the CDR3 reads CASIGGNQETQYF. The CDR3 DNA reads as TGTGCCAGCATAGGCGGGAACCAAGAGACCCAGTACTTC.

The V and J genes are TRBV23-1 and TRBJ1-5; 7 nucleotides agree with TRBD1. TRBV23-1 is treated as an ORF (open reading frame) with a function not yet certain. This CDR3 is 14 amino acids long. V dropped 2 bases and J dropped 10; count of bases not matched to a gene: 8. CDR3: CASSQACDRVPQHF. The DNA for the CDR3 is TGCGCCAGCAGTCAAGCGTGCGACAGGGTTCCCCAGCATTTT.

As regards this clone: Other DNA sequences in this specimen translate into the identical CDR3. The CDR3 sequence: CASSIGGSAYEQYF. DNA for the CDR3: TGTGCCAGTAGTATAGGGGGCTCTGCCTACGAGCAGTACTTC. The chain uses TRBV19 and TRBJ2-7; weak D call: TRBD1 (5 bases). The V end was cut by 1 base, the J end by 2 bases, with 9 bases between. The CDR3 has 14 amino acids. Germline lookup yields CDR1 LNHDA and CDR2 SQIVND (reference sequence).

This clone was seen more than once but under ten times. In nucleotides, the CDR3 is TGTGCCAGCAGTAACCGACTAGACTACGAGCAGTACTTC. It translates to CASSNRLDYEQYF. This chain links TRBV27 with TRBJ2-7; tentatively, D is TRBD2 (6 bases). The CDR3 has 13 amino acids. CDR1 and CDR2 from the germline V gene are MNHEY and SMNVEV (reference sequence). V shed 5 bases and J shed 3 bases, with 11 bases lying between them.

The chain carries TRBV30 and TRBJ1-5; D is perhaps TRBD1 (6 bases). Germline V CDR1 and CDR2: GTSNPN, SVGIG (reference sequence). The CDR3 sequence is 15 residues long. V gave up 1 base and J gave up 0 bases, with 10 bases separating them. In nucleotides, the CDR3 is TGTGCCTGGAGTGCAGGGGATTATAGCAATCAGCCCCAGCATTTT. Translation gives CAWSAGDYSNQPQHF. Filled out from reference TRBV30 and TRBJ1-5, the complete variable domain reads SQTIHQWPATLVQPVGSPLSLECTVEGTSNPNLYWYRQAAGRGLQLLFYSVGIGQISSEVPQNLSASRPQDRQFILSSKKLLLSDSGFYLCAWSAGDYSNQPQHFGDGTRLSIL.

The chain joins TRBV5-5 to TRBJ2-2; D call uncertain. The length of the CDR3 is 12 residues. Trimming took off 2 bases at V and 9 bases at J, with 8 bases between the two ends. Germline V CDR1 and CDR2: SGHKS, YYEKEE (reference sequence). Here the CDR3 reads CASSFWRRELFF. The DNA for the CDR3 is TGTGCCAGCAGCTTCTGGCGGAGGGAGCTGTTTTTT.